The 6 T cell receptor beta chains presented below share a single source sample, sequenced in a study of blood T cells in healthy people across ages. Primed by a sample-barcoded 5' primer and a J-beta primer mix, a second PCR proceeded for 7 to 11 cycles. A single record per CDR3 protein comes from TCRdb applying MiXCR to the 5' RACE reads. The sample includes 2 million or so distinct CDR3 sequences, around half of them seen just once. Sample: blood. The receptor set was obtained from a woman in her thirties or forties in good health.

The V gene is TRBV10-3, the J gene TRBJ2-7, with D perhaps TRBD1 or TRBD2 (5 bases each). The germline gives CDR1 ENHRY, CDR2 SYGVKD. V lost 6 bases to trimming and J lost 0 bases, with 12 bases between them. The CDR3 loop spans 14 amino acids. This CDR3 reads CAIRVGDGSYEQYF. The DNA for the CDR3 is TGTGCCATCAGGGTTGGGGACGGCTCCTACGAGCAGTACTTC.

The V and J genes are TRBV24-1 and TRBJ2-5, with D possibly matching TRBD1 (7 bases). The germline gives CDR1 KGHDR, CDR2 SFDVKD. The CDR3 runs 13 residues. V lost 6 bases to trimming and J lost 11 bases, with 18 bases between them. The CDR3 sequence: CATSRPGGGEQYF. The CDR3 DNA sequence: TGTGCCACCAGTCGCCCAGGGGGAGGTGAGCAGTACTTC.

CDR3 region: CAISEWISGYQETQYF. The CDR3 DNA is TGTGCCATCAGTGAATGGATTAGCGGGTATCAAGAGACCCAGTACTTC. V and J are TRBV10-3 and TRBJ2-4; 7 nucleotides align to TRBD2. The J call may be faulty, since TRBJ2-5 better matches the DNA end. Germline CDR1 reads ENHRY; CDR2 reads SYGVKD. The CDR3 spans 16 residues.

The genes are TRBV6-5 and TRBJ2-3; D possibly matches TRBD1 or TRBD2 (5 bases each). The CDR3 is 15 residues long. Trimming cost V 6 bases and J 2 bases, with 15 bases left between them. The germline CDR1 and CDR2 sequences are MNHEY and SVGAGI. The CDR3, as DNA: TGTGCCAGCAGAGACCGGGACGGAACCACAGATACGCAGTATTTT. Translation: CASRDRDGTTDTQYF.

V and J are TRBV20-1 and TRBJ1-5; tentatively, D is TRBD1 (6 bases). Germline loops: CDR1 DFQATT, CDR2 SNEGSKA (reference sequence). Trimming took off 3 bases at V and 3 bases at J, with 15 bases between the two ends. The length of the CDR3 is 15 residues. The CDR3 is CSASRGGLDNQPQHF. CDR3 nucleotides: TGCAGTGCTAGTAGGGGGGGGCTTGACAATCAGCCCCAGCATTTT.

The chain recombines TRBV9 with TRBJ2-3; D is ambiguous. Trimming pared 6 bases from V and 4 bases from J, leaving 12 bases between. CDR1 is SGDLS and CDR2 is YYNGEE in the germline V gene. The CDR3 is 13 residues long. CDR3 nucleotide sequence: TGTGCCAGCAATGCGCAGACCGCAGATACGCAGTATTTT. Protein: CASNAQTADTQYF.